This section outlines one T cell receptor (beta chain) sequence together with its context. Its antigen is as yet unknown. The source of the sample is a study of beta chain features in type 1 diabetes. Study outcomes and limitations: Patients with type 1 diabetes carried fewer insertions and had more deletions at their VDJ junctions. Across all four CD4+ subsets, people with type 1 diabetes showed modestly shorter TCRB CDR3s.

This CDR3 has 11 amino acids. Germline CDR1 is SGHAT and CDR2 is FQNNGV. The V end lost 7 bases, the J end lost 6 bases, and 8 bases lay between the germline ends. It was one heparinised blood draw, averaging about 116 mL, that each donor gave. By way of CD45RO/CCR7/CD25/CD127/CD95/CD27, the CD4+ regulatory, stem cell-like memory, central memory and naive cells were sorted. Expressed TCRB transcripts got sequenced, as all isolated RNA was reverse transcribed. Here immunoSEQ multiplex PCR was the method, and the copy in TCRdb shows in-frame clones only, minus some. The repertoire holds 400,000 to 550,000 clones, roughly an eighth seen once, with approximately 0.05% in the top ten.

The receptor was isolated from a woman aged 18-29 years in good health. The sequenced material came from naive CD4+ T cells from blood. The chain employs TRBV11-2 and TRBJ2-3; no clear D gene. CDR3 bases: TGTGCCAGCATGGTCGGTGATACGCAGTATTTT. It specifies CASMVGDTQYF.